This T cell receptor beta chain was recorded in a study of shared clonotypes between healthy human individuals. Germline V CDR1 and CDR2: LNHDA, SQIVND (reference sequence). V was clipped by 5 bases and J by 3 bases, with 11 bases between them. CDR3 size: 15 residues. TCRdb's copy holds only in-frame clones and misses some; the assay was immunoSEQ multiplex PCR. The sample gives some 2,100,000 clones, 90% to 97% of which show up once; 0.1% to 0.15% is in the top ten. The chain links TRBV19 to TRBJ1-6; TRBD1 is a possible D gene (5 bases). This clonotype was sampled from a man younger than 30 in good health. Sequenced: naive CD4+ T cells sorted from blood. Subset: CD45RA+ positively selected. This chain's CDR3 is CASSPRDGYNSPLHF. The CDR3 nucleotides read TGTGCCAGTAGTCCCCGGGACGGCTATAATTCACCCCTCCACTTT.